This T cell receptor beta chain emerged from a study of blood T cell repertoires in COVID-19. Study-level information: T cells, B-cell-depleted T cells, or PBMCs provided the cDNA or gDNA that served as material.

V was pared by 4 bases and J by 6 bases, with 5 bases of the junction left unmatched. CDR3 length: 15 amino acids. CDR1 and CDR2 from the germline V gene are SEHNR and FQNEAQ (reference sequence). Enrollment of patients from Seattle took place during active infection, with longitudinal follow-up. Sequenced by immunoSEQ multiplex PCR; TCRdb stores in-frame clones only, minus some. This sample carries 150,000 or so clones, approximately 85% of them seen once, and the ten largest clones take 0.63%. This clonotype was sampled from a man aged 55 to 70 with COVID-19, enrolled during active disease. The specimen was peripheral blood. J is TRBJ1-4 and V is TRBV7-9; 10 bases agree with TRBD1. The CDR3: CASSYGTGVDEKLFF. CDR3 DNA: TGTGCCAGCAGCTACGGGACAGGGGTAGATGAAAAACTGTTTTTT.